This T cell receptor beta chain was captured by sequencing in a study of cytomegalovirus exposure and HLA in healthy donors. Study as a whole: The study's early data release held 80 million to 95 million unique TCRs from HLA-typed donors. Study results and caveats: A later analysis linked a missense DCLRE1C variant to TCR beta V- and J-gene trimming.

Germline V gives CDR1 MRHNA, CDR2 SNTAGT. With 3 bases removed from V and 4 bases from J, the gap between germline ends came to 19 bases. The CDR3 is made up of 17 amino acids. PCR used 60 Vbeta primers and 13 Jbeta primers. Some clones are missing from TCRdb's copy, which holds only in-frame ones; the method was immunoSEQ multiplex PCR. Here the sample spans roughly 190,000 clones, around 75% being singletons. Donors sampled were nominally healthy, though unrecorded immune exposures were likely. Of note for this clone: Its matching antigen is unknown.

V gene TRBV6-4 combines with J gene TRBJ1-5; the D is unclear. The source material was PBMCs. The TCR originated in a woman aged 30 to 39 in good health and CMV-seropositive. This CDR3 is CASSEFSGPEGNQPQHF. In nucleotides, the CDR3 is TGTGCCAGCAGTGAATTTTCAGGACCCGAGGGAAATCAGCCCCAGCATTTT.